The 18 T cell receptor beta chains listed next were all sequenced from one sample in a study of shared clonotypes between healthy human individuals. Naive CD8 cells lacked CD45RO, underwent positive selection for CCR7 and left out terminally differentiated effector memory CD45RA+ cells. Assay used: immunoSEQ multiplex PCR; TCRdb lists only in-frame clones, some missing. The data contain over 2 million clones, about 95% of them singletons. The sample taken for sequencing was naive CD8+ T cells sorted from blood. These receptors were collected from a man aged 18 to 30 in good health.

About this clone: This specimen includes other DNA sequences encoding the same CDR3. The chain recombines TRBV5-1 with TRBJ2-2; D possibly corresponds to TRBD1 (6 bases). The CDR3 sequence is 15 residues long. Germline CDR1 SGHRS, CDR2 YFSETQ. With 4 bases removed from V and 0 bases from J, the gap between germline ends came to 10 bases. CDR3 coding DNA: TGCGCCAGCAGCCCAGGGGATACGAACACCGGGGAGCTGTTTTTT. It specifies CASSPGDTNTGELFF.

With regard to this clone: The sample has other DNA sequences that encode this CDR3 too. The chain is built from TRBV6-5 and TRBJ2-3, with 11 positions matching TRBD2. V shed 1 base and J 2 bases; nucleotides not matched to a gene: 2. The CDR3 runs to 16 residues. The germline V gene encodes CDR1 MNHEY and CDR2 SVGAGI. Written as DNA, the CDR3 is TGTGCCAGCAGTTACTTAGCGGGGGGGATCACAGATACGCAGTATTTT. Translating gives CASSYLAGGITDTQYF.

V usage is TRBV30 and J usage is TRBJ2-7; 7 nucleotides align to TRBD2. CDR3 length: 13 amino acids. After removal of 6 bases from V and 1 base from J, the junction contained 6 bases not matched to a gene. Germline V CDR1 and CDR2: GTSNPN, SVGIG (reference sequence). The CDR3, as DNA: TGTGCCTGCGAGAGGGACTATTCCTACGAGCAGTACTTC. This gives the protein CACERDYSYEQYF.

In the case of this clone: Other DNA sequences in the same sample also yield this CDR3. The V call is TRBV27, the J call TRBJ1-2; TRBD1 matches 12 bases. This CDR3 is 15 amino acids long. CDR1 is MNHEY, CDR2 SMNVEV, per germline (reference sequence). With V trimmed by 0 bases and J by 8 bases, 4 bases remained unmatched. CDR3 DNA: TGTGCCAGCAGTTTATCGGGACAGGGGGCTAGGGGCTACACCTTC. Translation: CASSLSGQGARGYTF.

J is TRBJ2-5 and V is TRBV2; TRBD2 matches at 7 bases. The length of the CDR3 is 16 residues. The V segment lost 2 bases and the J segment 2 bases; nucleotides outside the gene matches: 8. The germline CDR1 and CDR2 sequences are SNHLY and FYNNEI. The CDR3 DNA is TGTGCCAGCAGTGAAAGGGCTAGCGGTAGGCAAGAGACCCAGTACTTC. It translates to CASSERASGRQETQYF.

Note on this clone: This same CDR3 is encoded by further DNA sequences in the sample. The chain combines TRBV2 with TRBJ2-3, with TRBD2 as a possible D gene (5 bases). V lost 6 bases, J lost 2 bases, and 15 bases lay in between. Germline values: CDR1 SNHLY, CDR2 FYNNEI. This CDR3 region has 15 residues. The CDR3 sequence: CASRRGSTTTDTQYF. The DNA of the CDR3 is TGTGCCAGCAGACGAGGGAGCACCACCACAGATACGCAGTATTTT.

The chain has TRBV6-5 and TRBJ2-1; weak D call: TRBD2 (5 bases). CDR1 is MNHEY, CDR2 SVGAGI, per germline. The CDR3 spans 15 residues. V gave up 5 bases and J gave up 5 bases, with 16 bases separating them. CDR3 DNA sequence: TGTGCCAGCAGTCCCACGGCGGGTCCCCACAATGAGCAGTTCTTC. Amino acids: CASSPTAGPHNEQFF.

The V gene is TRBV2, the J gene TRBJ2-2; 7 bases fit TRBD2. Germline values: CDR1 SNHLY, CDR2 FYNNEI. With 6 bases clipped from V and 2 bases from J, the junction kept 9 bases outside the gene matches. This CDR3 has 16 residues. The CDR3 DNA reads TGTGCCAGCAGGGTTACTAGCGTGACCAACACCGGGGAGCTGTTTTTT. The encoded protein is CASRVTSVTNTGELFF.

The chain links TRBV7-6 to TRBJ1-3; 8 bases align to TRBD1. The CDR3 is 13 amino acids. Per the germline V gene, CDR1 is SGHVS and CDR2 is FNYEAQ. J was trimmed by 7 bases and V by 5 bases; bases with no gene match: 4. This CDR3 reads CASSTGGRNTIYF. The CDR3 region has the DNA TGTGCCAGCAGCACAGGGGGTAGGAACACCATATATTTT.

The chain joins TRBV25-1 to TRBJ1-1, with D possibly TRBD1 on 6 matching bases. The CDR3 has 15 residues. V lost 3 bases to trimming and J lost 3 bases, with 14 bases between them. Germline CDR1 MGHDK, CDR2 SYGVNS. The chain's CDR3 is CASSDPFRGDTEAFF. The CDR3 DNA follows: TGTGCCAGCAGTGACCCTTTTAGGGGGGACACTGAAGCTTTCTTT.

For this clone: At the DNA level, this CDR3 is encoded by other sequences in the same sample as well. The rearrangement uses TRBV27 and TRBJ2-2, with D perhaps matching TRBD1 (5 bases). Trimming left V 3 bases short and J 8 bases short, with 7 bases between. This CDR3 is built from 12 residues. Germline CDR1 and CDR2: MNHEY and SMNVEV (reference sequence). In nucleotides, the CDR3 is TGTGCCAGCAGTTTGGGGCATGGGGAGCTGTTTTTT. This codes for CASSLGHGELFF.

The V gene is TRBV5-4, the J gene TRBJ1-2, with TRBD1 matching 8 bases. The CDR3 contains 13 residues. With 3 bases clipped from V and 6 bases from J, the junction kept 4 bases outside the gene matches. The germline gives CDR1 SGHNT, CDR2 YYREEE (reference sequence). The CDR3 coding sequence is TGTGCCAGCAGCTACGACAGGGGAGATGGCTACACCTTC. This gives the protein CASSYDRGDGYTF.

As to this clone: The germline gene is not matched at one end of the junction; a read error may be the cause. V gene TRBV7-7 combines with J gene TRBJ2-3; 9 bases are shared with TRBD1. The CDR3 has 15 residues. Per germline, CDR1 SSHAT and CDR2 FNYEAQ (reference sequence). This CDR3 is CASSLGQGTTDTQYF. CDR3 sequence (DNA): TGTGCTAGCAGCTTAGGACAGGGGACGACAGATACGCAGTATTTT.

This chain uses TRBV6-5 with TRBJ2-7; 10 nucleotides agree with TRBD2. There are 15 residues in the CDR3. Germline V gene sequence: CDR1 MNHEY, CDR2 SVGAGI. J lost 3 bases, V lost 5 bases, and 7 bases had no gene match. Here the CDR3 DNA reads TGTGCCAGCAGTCCCGGACTAGCGGCAATCTACGAGCAGTACTTC. Translated, it gives CASSPGLAAIYEQYF.

This chain joins TRBV13 and TRBJ2-1, with no clear D. CDR3 length: 14 residues. V lost 2 bases to trimming and J lost 2 bases, with 7 bases between them. The V gene's germline CDR1 is PRHDT and CDR2 FYEKMQ (reference sequence). CDR3 DNA: TGTGCCAGCAGCTTAAAAATGCCCTACAATGAGCAGTTCTTC. It codes for CASSLKMPYNEQFF.

The chain uses TRBV2 and TRBJ2-1; TRBD1 agrees at 9 bases. V trimming: 0 bases; J trimming: 8 bases; junction bases outside the gene matches: 8. The CDR3 is 16 amino acids. The germline V gene encodes CDR1 SNHLY and CDR2 FYNNEI. The CDR3 sequence is CASSEAWGQGIDEQFF. The CDR3 bases are TGTGCCAGCAGTGAAGCGTGGGGACAGGGCATCGATGAGCAGTTCTTC.

The chain has TRBV2 and TRBJ1-2; D is perhaps TRBD1 (6 bases). The germline CDR1 and CDR2 sequences are SNHLY and FYNNEI. The CDR3 contains 18 residues. With 0 bases removed from V and 6 bases from J, the gap between germline ends came to 23 bases. CDR3: CASSEALDGGLGNHGYTF. The DNA of the CDR3 is TGTGCCAGCAGTGAAGCGCTAGATGGGGGGCTTGGCAATCATGGCTACACCTTC. Filled out from reference TRBV2 and TRBJ1-2, the complete variable domain reads EPEVTQTPSHQVTQMGQEVILRCVPISNHLYFYWYRQILGQKVEFLVSFYNNEISEKSEIFDDQFSVERPDGSNFTLKIRSTKLEDSAMYFCASSEALDGGLGNHGYTFGSGTRLTVV.

V usage is TRBV7-9 and J usage is TRBJ2-1; 10 nucleotides line up with TRBD2. The CDR3 sequence is 16 residues long. Trimming at V came to 4 bases and at J to 2 bases, leaving 5 bases not matched to a gene. The germline V gene has CDR1 SEHNR and CDR2 FQNEAQ (reference sequence). CDR3 in DNA: TGTGCCAGCAGCTGGCTAGCGGGAGACCCCTACAATGAGCAGTTCTTC. Translating it yields CASSWLAGDPYNEQFF.